A single sample gave rise to the 25 T cell receptor beta chains below, sequenced in a study of T cells after yellow fever vaccination. One entry per CDR3 protein, called by TCRdb with MiXCR from the 5' RACE reads. The sample consists of just under 85,000 distinct CDR3 sequences, less than 15% of them appearing once. Sample: CD8+ T cells not binding an NS4B(214-222) dextramer, sorted from PBMCs, taken roughly 23 days after the first yellow fever vaccination. All receptors derive from a man aged 18-30 years who received the YFV17D yellow fever vaccine.

The genes are TRBV30 and TRBJ2-2; D is unclear. CDR1 and CDR2 (germline): GTSNPN, SVGIG (reference sequence). Trimming cost V 6 bases and J 0 bases, with 8 bases left between them. The CDR3 has 13 residues. CDR3 in amino acids: CACVRTNTGELFF. CDR3 coding DNA: TGTGCCTGTGTGAGGACGAACACCGGGGAGCTGTTTTTT.

This clonotype was seen at least ten times. The J gene is TRBJ2-7, the V gene TRBV29-1, with TRBD1 matching over 7 bases. This CDR3 spans 13 amino acids. The trim removed 5 bases at V and 4 bases at J, leaving 8 bases unmatched. Germline V lookup: CDR1 SQVTM, CDR2 ANQGSEA. The CDR3: CSVMTGKGYEQYF. Here the CDR3 DNA reads TGCAGCGTTATGACAGGGAAAGGGTACGAGCAGTACTTC.

This clonotype came up many times. The rearrangement joins TRBV11-2 to TRBJ2-3; D remains unclear. The CDR3 is 14 residues long. Per the germline V gene, CDR1 is SGHAT and CDR2 is FQNNGV. Trimming took off 1 base at V and 2 bases at J, with 7 bases between the two ends. The CDR3 coding sequence is TGTGCCAGCAGCTTAGTGTTGGACACAGATACGCAGTATTTT. Translated, it gives CASSLVLDTDTQYF.

The chain is built from TRBV10-2 and TRBJ2-7; possible D gene TRBD1, 6 bases. The CDR3 length is 12 residues. Trimming cost V 5 bases and J 4 bases, with 9 bases left between them. CDR1 is WSHSY, CDR2 SAAADI, per germline. The CDR3 is CASSSTGYEQYF. The CDR3 nucleotides are TGCGCCAGCAGTTCAACAGGGTACGAGCAGTACTTC.

This clonotype rates as medium-sized. The rearrangement uses TRBV29-1 and TRBJ2-7, with D possibly being TRBD1 (6 bases). In germline, CDR1 is SQVTM, CDR2 ANQGSEA. V was cut by 6 bases and J by 1 base, with 13 bases left in between. The CDR3 totals 13 residues. The CDR3 is CSVYTGSSYEQYF. In DNA form, the CDR3 reads TGCAGCGTATATACAGGGTCATCCTACGAGCAGTACTTC.

This chain links TRBV7-6 with TRBJ2-1; 9 bases agree with TRBD2. The J segment lost 8 bases and the V segment lost 5 bases, leaving 13 bases of the junction unmatched. Germline assignment: CDR1 SGHVS and CDR2 FNYEAQ. This CDR3 has 16 amino acids. The CDR3, as DNA: TGTGCCAGCAGCCGAGCCGGAGGCGGGGGGGCGGATGAGCAGTTCTTC. Residues: CASSRAGGGGADEQFF.

V is TRBV5-1 and J is TRBJ2-1; TRBD2 matches 12 bases. J gave up 9 bases and V 5 bases, and 3 bases lay outside the gene matches. CDR1 and CDR2 (germline): SGHRS, YFSETQ. The CDR3 is 13 amino acids. This CDR3 is CASRSLAGGEQFF. The CDR3 nucleotides read TGCGCCAGCAGGTCACTAGCGGGGGGTGAGCAGTTCTTC.

V and J are TRBV6-1 and TRBJ2-6; D uncertain. Germline V gene data show CDR1 as MNHNS and CDR2 as SASEGT. The CDR3 totals 13 residues. Trimming pared 8 bases from V and 1 base from J, leaving 6 bases between. The CDR3 region is CASSGSGANVLTF. CDR3 coding DNA: TGTGCCAGCTCTGGGTCTGGGGCCAACGTCCTGACTTTC.

The chain has TRBV6-5 and TRBJ2-3; possibly TRBD2 for D (6 bases). Germline V gene data show CDR1 as MNHEY and CDR2 as SVGAGI. Trimming removed 4 bases at V and 0 bases at J, with 11 bases between. There are 15 residues in the CDR3. The CDR3: CASSLRGTSTDTQYF. As DNA, the CDR3 is TGTGCCAGCAGTTTGCGGGGAACTAGCACAGATACGCAGTATTTT.

This clonotype was detected a few times. This chain connects TRBV29-1 to TRBJ2-7; perhaps TRBD2 as D (6 bases). The V gene's germline CDR1 is SQVTM and CDR2 ANQGSEA. This CDR3 has 11 residues. V gave up 7 bases and J gave up 8 bases, with 15 bases separating them. CDR3 nucleotide sequence: TGCAGCGGCAGACTAGGTACGCAGCAGTACTTC. Amino acids: CSGRLGTQQYF.

This clonotype has only a few counts. The chain employs TRBV5-1 and TRBJ2-1, with 14 bases aligning to TRBD2. CDR3 length: 15 residues. Trimming took 3 bases from V and 7 from J; bases not matched to a gene: 3. Per germline, CDR1 SGHRS and CDR2 YFSETQ. This CDR3 reads CASSSGLAGENEQFF. For the CDR3, the DNA is TGCGCCAGCAGCTCGGGACTAGCGGGGGAGAATGAGCAGTTCTTC.

This clonotype has a count of ten or more. The rearrangement links TRBV7-9 to TRBJ1-1, with D hard to call. The germline gives CDR1 SEHNR, CDR2 FQNEAQ (reference sequence). Deletions cut 5 bases from V and 1 base from J, with 8 bases between. This CDR3 has 13 residues. The CDR3: CASSPTENTEAFF. The CDR3 nucleotides are TGTGCCAGCAGCCCAACAGAGAACACTGAAGCTTTCTTT.

This clonotype was seen more than once but under ten times. The chain links TRBV27 to TRBJ2-3, with a tentative D call TRBD2 (6 bases). CDR1 is MNHEY, CDR2 SMNVEV, per germline (reference sequence). Trimming left V 6 bases short and J 1 base short, with 8 bases between. The CDR3 runs 13 residues. For the CDR3, the DNA is TGTGCCAGCAGCTTAGCGGGCACAGATACGCAGTATTTT. Translation: CASSLAGTDTQYF.

This clonotype was seen only a few times. This CDR3 is CSATLAGGADTQYF. The CDR3 bases are TGCAGTGCTACATTAGCGGGGGGGGCAGATACGCAGTATTTT. The chain employs TRBV20-1 and TRBJ2-3; TRBD2 aligns across 11 bases. Germline CDR1 and CDR2: DFQATT and SNEGSKA (reference sequence). CDR3 length: 14 residues. V trimming: 4 bases; J trimming: 4 bases; junction bases outside the gene matches: 4.

In its sample, this clonotype was seen a few times. The rearrangement links TRBV4-3 to TRBJ2-2; D possibly corresponds to TRBD1 (5 bases). V shed 4 bases and J shed 7 bases, with 16 bases lying between them. This CDR3 spans 15 amino acids. Germline CDR1 is LGHNA and CDR2 is YSLEER. CDR3 amino acids: CASSPRIGAVGELFF. The CDR3 DNA reads TGCGCCAGCAGCCCCCGAATAGGGGCTGTCGGGGAGCTGTTTTTT.

This clonotype came up many times. This chain links TRBV4-2 with TRBJ1-2; D not certain. The length of the CDR3 is 12 residues. Trimming removed 2 bases from V and 7 bases from J, with 8 bases in between. Germline CDR1 LGHNA, CDR2 YNFKEQ. The CDR3 sequence: CASSQQRAGYTF. In nucleotides, the CDR3 is TGTGCCAGCAGCCAACAGAGGGCTGGCTACACCTTC.

This clonotype was picked up a small number of times. The chain has TRBV11-2 and TRBJ2-2, with no clear D. V was pared by 1 base and J by 1 base, with 7 bases between. From germline, CDR1 is SGHAT and CDR2 FQNNGV. The length of the CDR3 is 15 residues. CDR3 in DNA: TGTGCCAGCAGCTTAGTTCGTAGGAACACCGGGGAGCTGTTTTTT. Amino acids: CASSLVRRNTGELFF.

CDR3 bases: TGTGCCAGCAGACCTATAGGGGGAAATTCACCCCTCCACTTT. Translated, it gives CASRPIGGNSPLHF. The chain links TRBV7-8 to TRBJ1-6, with TRBD1 as a possible D gene (6 bases). V shed 6 bases and J shed 7 bases, with 13 bases lying between them. Germline V gene sequence: CDR1 SGHVS, CDR2 FQNEAQ. The CDR3 has 14 residues. Full variable domain (rest looked up from reference TRBV7-8 and TRBJ1-6): GAGVSQSPRYKVAKRGQDVALRCDPISGHVSLFWYQQALGQGPEFLTYFQNEAQLDKSGLPSDRFFAERPEGSVSTLKIQRTQQEDSAVYLCASRPIGGNSPLHFGNGTRLTVT.

V is TRBV10-1 and J is TRBJ2-7; tentative D call: TRBD1 (6 bases). Germline CDR1 WNHNN, CDR2 SYGVQD (reference sequence). CDR3 length: 15 amino acids. V was pared by 3 bases and J by 2 bases, with 14 bases between. The CDR3 region has the DNA TGCGCCAGCAGTGAAGGACAGAACTTACCCTACGAGCAGTACGTC. The encoded protein is CASSEGQNLPYEQYV.

The V gene is TRBV5-1, the J gene TRBJ2-5, with no clear D. V was cut by 3 bases and J by 7 bases, with 13 bases left in between. Germline V CDR1 and CDR2: SGHRS, YFSETQ. The CDR3 totals 13 residues. For the CDR3, the DNA is TGCGCCAGCAGCTCCCAGTCCCCGGGGACCCAGTACTTC. Amino acids: CASSSQSPGTQYF.

The table lists this clonotype with many counts. V and J are TRBV5-6 and TRBJ2-7; unclear D gene. Germline CDR1 reads SGHDT; CDR2 reads YYEEEE. Trimming removed 1 base at V and 3 bases at J, with 8 bases between. The CDR3 is 13 amino acids. The CDR3 sequence is CASSLSENYEQYV. CDR3 bases: TGTGCCAGCAGCTTGTCCGAAAACTACGAGCAGTACGTC.

This clonotype was picked up a small number of times. V usage is TRBV28 and J usage is TRBJ2-1; D is ambiguous. With 5 bases removed from V and 9 bases from J, the gap between germline ends came to 17 bases. CDR1 and CDR2 (germline): MDHEN, SYDVKM. This CDR3 is 14 amino acids long. Here the CDR3 reads CASSLGVKATEQFF. The CDR3 coding sequence is TGTGCCAGCAGTCTAGGTGTTAAGGCTACTGAGCAGTTCTTC.

The rearrangement links TRBV6-2 or TRBV6-3 to TRBJ2-7; D might be TRBD1 or TRBD2, each matching 5 bases. Germline CDR1 MNHEY, CDR2 SVGEGT. The CDR3 is 15 amino acids. Trimming stripped 5 bases from V and 4 bases from J, with 18 bases between. The CDR3 nucleotides read TGTGCCAGCAGTCTACAGCCCCGTGGGGGTTACGAGCAGTACGTC. The encoded protein is CASSLQPRGGYEQYV.

The chain couples TRBV4-1 to TRBJ1-1; no definite D call. Trimming cost V 3 bases and J 0 bases, with 14 bases left between them. CDR1 is MGHRA, CDR2 YSYEKL, per germline. This CDR3 region has 16 residues. CDR3 loop: CASSHNDLTVNTEAFF. CDR3 DNA sequence: TGCGCCAGCAGCCACAACGATTTGACGGTGAACACTGAAGCTTTCTTT.

The rearrangement joins TRBV12-3 or TRBV12-4 to TRBJ2-1; the D gene is possibly TRBD1 (5 bases). Trimming shortened V by 1 base and J by 12 bases, and 10 bases separated the two germline ends. The CDR3 contains 12 residues. The CDR3 sequence: CASSLVQERQFF. CDR3 nucleotides: TGTGCCAGCAGTTTAGTACAGGAACGGCAGTTCTTC.